A single sample is the source of the 10 T cell receptor beta chains below, sequenced in a study of T cell repertoires in cytomegalovirus infection. Via MiXCR, TCRdb re-called the reads, giving one row per CDR3 protein. The data hold fewer than 300,000 distinct CDR3 sequences, with roughly 23% observed a single time. Sequencing was performed on PBMCs. The receptors were gathered from a human donor in good health (CMV status not recorded). Some clones in this sample may be carry-over from other donors' samples.

This clonotype has a handful of counts. The chain has TRBV5-1 and TRBJ2-2; D is undetermined. The germline V gene encodes CDR1 SGHRS and CDR2 YFSETQ. V was trimmed by 1 base and J by 2 bases, leaving 9 bases between them. The CDR3 has 15 residues. The CDR3 nucleotides are TGCGCCAGCAGCTTGCCCAATTTAAACACCGGGGAGCTGTTTTTT. Translating it yields CASSLPNLNTGELFF.

The rearrangement links TRBV2 to TRBJ2-3, with 8 bases matching TRBD2. There are 15 residues in the CDR3. The germline V gene encodes CDR1 SNHLY and CDR2 FYNNEI. The junction had 9 bases not matched to a gene; V was cut back by 6 bases and J by 4 bases. CDR3 nucleotide sequence: TGTGCCAGCAGGGGAGCGGGGGCTAGGGCAGATACGCAGTATTTT. It is translated as CASRGAGARADTQYF.

In this sample, this clonotype turned up many times. The chain has TRBV7-8 and TRBJ2-5, with D perhaps given as TRBD1 or TRBD2 (5 bases each). This CDR3 has 14 amino acids. Per the germline V gene, CDR1 is SGHVS and CDR2 is FQNEAQ. V shed 4 bases and J shed 2 bases, with 11 bases lying between them. As DNA, the CDR3 is TGTGCCAGCAGCTCCGGGACGGAGCAAGAGACCCAGTACTTC. Translation gives CASSSGTEQETQYF.

This clonotype was found once. V gene TRBV20-1 combines with J gene TRBJ2-5; maybe TRBD2 (5 bases). CDR3 size: 14 residues. Trimming cost V 3 bases and J 2 bases, with 13 bases left between them. Germline V lookup: CDR1 DFQATT, CDR2 SNEGSKA (reference sequence). CDR3 nucleotide sequence: TGCAGTGCTAGTCTGGCGGGCTTTCAAGAGACCCAGTACTTC. This gives the protein CSASLAGFQETQYF.

The rearrangement uses TRBV6-4 and TRBJ2-1; 9 bases are a match to TRBD2. The CDR3 extends over 19 amino acids. V lost 2 bases to trimming and J lost 3 bases; unmatched junction nucleotides: 14. Germline CDR1 MRHNA, CDR2 SNTAGT. This chain's CDR3 is CASSDPRESAGGLYNEQFF. CDR3 sequence (DNA): TGTGCCAGCAGTGACCCCCGGGAGTCAGCGGGGGGCCTCTACAATGAGCAGTTCTTC.

There are many counts of this clonotype. The rearrangement joins TRBV15 to TRBJ2-5; 12 bases fit TRBD1. This CDR3 is 14 amino acids long. Germline V gene data show CDR1 as LNHNV and CDR2 as YYDKDF (reference sequence). V was clipped by 5 bases and J by 5 bases; unmatched bases: 3. CDR3 residues: CATSRDRGRETQYF. CDR3 DNA: TGTGCCACCAGCCGGGACAGGGGGCGGGAGACCCAGTACTTC.

With regard to this clonotype: The germline gene is not matched at one end of the junction; a read error may be the cause. The J gene is TRBJ1-1, the V gene TRBV12-3 or TRBV12-4; D gene uncertain. The CDR3 sequence is 14 residues long. CDR3 loop: CASSPGLGNTEAIF. The CDR3 DNA sequence: TGTGCCAGCAGCCCGGGGTTGGGGAACACTGAAGCTATCTTT.

This clonotype came up once. The chain is built from TRBV11-2 and TRBJ2-1; D uncertain. Germline-derived CDR1 and CDR2 are SGHAT and FQNNGV. Trimming stripped 1 base from V and 0 bases from J, with 10 bases between. The CDR3 has 16 residues. As DNA, the CDR3 is TGTGCCAGCAGCTTAGGAATCGTCCGCTCCTACAATGAGCAGTTCTTC. As protein: CASSLGIVRSYNEQFF.

This clonotype was detected ten times or more. The chain is built from TRBV4-1 and TRBJ2-7, with a tentative D call TRBD2 (6 bases). CDR1 MGHRA and CDR2 YSYEKL come from the germline V gene. This CDR3 contains 16 residues. V was trimmed by 0 bases and J by 3 bases, leaving 15 bases between them. The DNA of the CDR3 is TGCGCCAGCAGCCAAGAGGATGTAGCGGTTTACTACGAGCAGTACTTC. This translates into CASSQEDVAVYYEQYF.

The chain couples TRBV5-1 to TRBJ2-7, with no clear D. CDR3 length: 13 amino acids. Looked up from germline, CDR1 is SGHRS and CDR2 is YFSETQ. Trimming took 4 bases from V and 2 from J, leaving 10 bases between them. The CDR3, as DNA: TGCGCCAGCAGCGCGCGGACGGCCTACGAGCAGTACTTC. It encodes CASSARTAYEQYF. The full variable domain, in which reference TRBV5-1 and TRBJ2-7 provide the parts outside the CDR3, is KAGVTQTPRYLIKTRGQQVTLSCSPISGHRSVSWYQQTPGQGLQFLFEYFSETQRNKGNFPGRFSGRQFSNSRSEMNVSTLELGDSALYLCASSARTAYEQYFGPGTRLTVT.